This T cell receptor (beta chain) was sequenced in a study of cytomegalovirus exposure and HLA in healthy donors. Some clones are missing from TCRdb's copy, which holds only in-frame ones; the method was immunoSEQ multiplex PCR. In the table there are 200,000 to 300,000 clones, 90% of which are singletons. The germline V gene encodes CDR1 SGHVS and CDR2 FNYEAQ. This CDR3 spans 13 amino acids. The V end was cut by 5 bases, the J end by 0 bases, with 7 bases between. The rearrangement joins TRBV7-6 to TRBJ1-1; no reliable D call. The sequencing sample was made of PBMCs. The receptor was derived from a woman aged 30 to 39 in good health and CMV-seronegative. CDR3 sequence reads: CASSADLNTEAFF. The CDR3 DNA reads TGTGCCAGCAGCGCAGATCTGAACACTGAAGCTTTCTTT.